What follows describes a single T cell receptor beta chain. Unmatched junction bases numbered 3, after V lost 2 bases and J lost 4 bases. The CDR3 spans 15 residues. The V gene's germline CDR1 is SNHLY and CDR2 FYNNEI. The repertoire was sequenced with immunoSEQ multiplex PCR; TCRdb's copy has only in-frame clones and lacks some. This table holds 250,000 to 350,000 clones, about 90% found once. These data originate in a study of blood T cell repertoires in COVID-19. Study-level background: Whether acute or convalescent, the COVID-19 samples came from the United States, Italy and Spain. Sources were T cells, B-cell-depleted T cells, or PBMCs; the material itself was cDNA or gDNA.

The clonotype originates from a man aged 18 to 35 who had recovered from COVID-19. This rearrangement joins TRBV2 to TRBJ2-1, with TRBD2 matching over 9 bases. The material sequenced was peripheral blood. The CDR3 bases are TGTGCCAGCAGTGAACGGCGGGGGGGTTACAATGAGCAGTTCTTC. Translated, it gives CASSERRGGYNEQFF.